This T cell receptor (beta chain) is drawn from a study of T cell repertoires in cytomegalovirus infection. As for the study in general: Matching HLA type and CMV infection were both indicated by public TCR beta signatures. General observations from the study: Identification of carriers of CMV plus the relevant HLA was achieved through cumulative public TCR beta family frequency. HLA-C-restricted TCR beta clonotypes specific for CMV led the ex vivo response.

This CDR3 comprises 15 residues. The V gene's germline CDR1 is MGHRA and CDR2 YSYEKL. Trimming shortened V by 1 base and J by 6 bases, and 12 bases separated the two germline ends. TCRdb re-called the reads with MiXCR, one entry per CDR3 protein. The sample lists around 740,000 distinct CDR3 sequences, approximately 34% occurring once. For this clonotype: Its antigen is undetermined.

Specimen: PBMCs. The gene calls are TRBV4-1 and TRBJ2-2; the D is unclear. This TCR derives from a human donor in good health (CMV status not recorded). Some clones in this sample may be carry-over from other donors' samples. CDR3 amino acids: CASSQGDLGAGELFF. Here the CDR3 DNA reads TGCGCCAGCAGCCAAGGGGATCTTGGCGCCGGGGAGCTGTTTTTT.